This TCR beta chain was documented in a study of shared T cell receptors in the human thymus. The CDR3 covers 15 residues. CDR1 and CDR2 (germline): SGHTS, YDEGEE. The ends were cut back, 6 bases at V and 2 bases at J, with 17 bases in the middle. Only in-frame clones appear in the TCRdb table, and some are missing; sequencing was by immunoSEQ multiplex PCR. The repertoire holds more than 300,000 clones, with approximately 95% as singletons. Sequenced material: thymocytes. The J gene is TRBJ1-2, the V gene TRBV5-8, with D maybe TRBD1 (6 bases). The source is a human donor. DNA for the CDR3: TGTGCCAGCACCTTAGGGGGGGATTGGAACTATGGCTACACCTTC. Translated: CASTLGGDWNYGYTF. Drawing the rest from reference TRBV5-8 and TRBJ1-2, the complete variable domain is EAGVTQSPTHLIKTRGQQATLRCSPISGHTSVYWYQQALGLGLQFLLWYDEGEERNRGNFPPRFSGRQFPNYSSELNVNALELEDSALYLCASTLGGDWNYGYTFGSGTRLTVV.